The TCR beta chain under discussion was sequenced for a study of response to subunit inactivated influenza vaccine. TCRdb recomputed calls from the RT-PCR reads with MiXCR, one row per CDR3 protein. The table includes hundreds of thousands of distinct CDR3 sequences, approximately 24% detected once. V lost 0 bases, J lost 8 bases, and 9 bases stayed unmatched. Germline CDR1 DFQATT, CDR2 SNEGSKA (reference sequence). The CDR3 is made up of 15 amino acids. Here the sequenced sample was CD4+ T cells sorted from PBMCs, taken more than 4 days after vaccination. The receptor's source is a man in his forties or fifties who received an inactivated influenza vaccine. The V gene is TRBV20-1, the J gene TRBJ1-5; 8 bases line up with TRBD1. The CDR3 DNA is TGCAGTGCTAGAGACCTAACAGGGGGTAGAGAGCCCCAGCATTTT. This encodes CSARDLTGGREPQHF.